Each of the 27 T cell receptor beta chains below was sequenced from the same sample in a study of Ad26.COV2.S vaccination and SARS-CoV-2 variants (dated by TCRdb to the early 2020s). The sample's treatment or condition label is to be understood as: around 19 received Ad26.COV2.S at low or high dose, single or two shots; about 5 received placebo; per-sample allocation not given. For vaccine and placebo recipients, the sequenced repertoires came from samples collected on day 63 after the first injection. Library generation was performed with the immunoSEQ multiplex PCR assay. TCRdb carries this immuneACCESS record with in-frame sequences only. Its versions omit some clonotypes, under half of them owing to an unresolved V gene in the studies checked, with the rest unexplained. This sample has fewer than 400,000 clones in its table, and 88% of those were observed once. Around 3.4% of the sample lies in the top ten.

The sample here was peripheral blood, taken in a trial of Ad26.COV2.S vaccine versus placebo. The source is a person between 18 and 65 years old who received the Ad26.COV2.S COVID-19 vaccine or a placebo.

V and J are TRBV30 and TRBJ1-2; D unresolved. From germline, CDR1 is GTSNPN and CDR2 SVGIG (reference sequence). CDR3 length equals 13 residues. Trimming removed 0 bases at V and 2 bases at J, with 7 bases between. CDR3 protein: CAWSVKQNYGYTF. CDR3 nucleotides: TGTGCCTGGAGTGTAAAACAGAACTATGGCTACACCTTC.

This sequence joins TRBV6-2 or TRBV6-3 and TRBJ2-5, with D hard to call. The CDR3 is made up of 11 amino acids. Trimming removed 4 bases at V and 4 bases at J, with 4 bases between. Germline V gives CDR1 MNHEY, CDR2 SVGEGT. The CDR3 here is CASSWGETQYF. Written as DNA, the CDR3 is TGTGCCAGCAGTTGGGGAGAGACCCAGTACTTC.

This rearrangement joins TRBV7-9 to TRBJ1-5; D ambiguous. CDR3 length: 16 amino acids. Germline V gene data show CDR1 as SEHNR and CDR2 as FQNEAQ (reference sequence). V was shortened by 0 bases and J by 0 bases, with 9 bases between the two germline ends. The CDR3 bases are TGTGCCAGCAGCTTAGCGGGCAGTCATAGCAATCAGCCCCAGCATTTT. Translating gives CASSLAGSHSNQPQHF.

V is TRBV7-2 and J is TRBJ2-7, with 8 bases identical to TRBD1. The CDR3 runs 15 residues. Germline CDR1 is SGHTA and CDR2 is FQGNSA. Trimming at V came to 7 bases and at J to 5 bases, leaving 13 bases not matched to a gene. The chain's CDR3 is CASNQPTGTGHEQYF. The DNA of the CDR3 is TGTGCCAGCAACCAACCAACCGGGACAGGTCACGAGCAGTACTTC. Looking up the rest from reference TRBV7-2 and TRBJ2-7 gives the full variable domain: GAGVSQSPSNKVTEKGKDVELRCDPISGHTALYWYRQSLGQGLEFLIYFQGNSAPDKSGLPSDRFSAERTGGSVSTLTIQRTQQEDSAVYLCASNQPTGTGHEQYFGPGTRLTVT.

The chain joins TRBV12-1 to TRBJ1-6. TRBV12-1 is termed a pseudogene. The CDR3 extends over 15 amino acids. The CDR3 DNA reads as TGTGCCAGCAGCCCGAGGGGGGGTTTCACTTCACCCCTCCACTTT. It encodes CASSPRGGFTSPLHF.

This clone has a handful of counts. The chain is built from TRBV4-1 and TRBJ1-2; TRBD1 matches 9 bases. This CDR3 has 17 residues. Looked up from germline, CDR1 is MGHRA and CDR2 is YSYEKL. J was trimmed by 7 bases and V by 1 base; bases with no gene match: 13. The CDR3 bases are TGCGCCAGCAGCCAAGTCGGGACGGGACAGGGAGTTGTTGGCTACACCTTC. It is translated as CASSQVGTGQGVVGYTF.

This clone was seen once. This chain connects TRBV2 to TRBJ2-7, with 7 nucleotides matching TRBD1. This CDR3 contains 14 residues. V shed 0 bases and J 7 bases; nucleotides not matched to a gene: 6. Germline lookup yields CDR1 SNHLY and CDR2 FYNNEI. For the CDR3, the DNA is TGTGCCAGCAGTGAAGCGCTTAGGGGGCGGGAGCAGTACTTC. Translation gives CASSEALRGREQYF.

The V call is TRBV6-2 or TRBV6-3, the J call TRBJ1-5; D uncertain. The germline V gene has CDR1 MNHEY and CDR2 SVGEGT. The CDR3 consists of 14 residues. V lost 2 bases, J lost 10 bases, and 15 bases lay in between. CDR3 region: CASSYGGSVRPQHF. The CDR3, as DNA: TGTGCCAGCAGTTACGGAGGATCGGTGCGTCCCCAGCATTTT.

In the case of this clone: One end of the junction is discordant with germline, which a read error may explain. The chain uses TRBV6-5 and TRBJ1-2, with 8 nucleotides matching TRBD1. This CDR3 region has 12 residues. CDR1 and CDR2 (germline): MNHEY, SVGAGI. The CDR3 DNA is TGTGCCAGCAGCCAGGGACAGGCGACCCTCAATTTC. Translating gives CASSQGQATLNF.

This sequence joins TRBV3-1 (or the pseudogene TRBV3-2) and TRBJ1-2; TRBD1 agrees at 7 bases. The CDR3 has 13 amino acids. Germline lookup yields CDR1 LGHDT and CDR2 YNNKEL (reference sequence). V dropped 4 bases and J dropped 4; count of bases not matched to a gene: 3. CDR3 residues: CASSPGQAYGYTF. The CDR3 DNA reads TGTGCCAGCAGCCCTGGACAGGCCTATGGCTACACCTTC.

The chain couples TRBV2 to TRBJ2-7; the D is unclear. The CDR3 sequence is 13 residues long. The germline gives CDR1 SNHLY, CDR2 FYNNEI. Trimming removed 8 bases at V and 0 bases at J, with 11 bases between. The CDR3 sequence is CASDDTYSYEQYF. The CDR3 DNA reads TGTGCCAGCGATGACACTTACTCCTACGAGCAGTACTTC.

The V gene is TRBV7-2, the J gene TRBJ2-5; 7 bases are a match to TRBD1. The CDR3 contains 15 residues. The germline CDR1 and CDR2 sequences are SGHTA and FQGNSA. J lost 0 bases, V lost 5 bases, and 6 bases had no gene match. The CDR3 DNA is TGTGCCAGCAGCGACGGACAGGCGTACCAAGAGACCCAGTACTTC. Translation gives CASSDGQAYQETQYF.

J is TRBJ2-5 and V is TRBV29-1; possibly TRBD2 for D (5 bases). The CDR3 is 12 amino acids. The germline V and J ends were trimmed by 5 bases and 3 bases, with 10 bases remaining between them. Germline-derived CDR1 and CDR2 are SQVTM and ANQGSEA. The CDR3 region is CSVSVREETQYF. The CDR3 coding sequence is TGCAGCGTTTCGGTGAGGGAAGAGACCCAGTACTTC. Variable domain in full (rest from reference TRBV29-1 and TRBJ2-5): SAVISQKPSRDICQRGTSLTIQCQVDSQVTMMFWYRQQPGQSLTLIATANQGSEATYESGFVIDKFPISRPNLTFSTLTVSNMSPEDSSIYLCSVSVREETQYFGPGTRLLVL.

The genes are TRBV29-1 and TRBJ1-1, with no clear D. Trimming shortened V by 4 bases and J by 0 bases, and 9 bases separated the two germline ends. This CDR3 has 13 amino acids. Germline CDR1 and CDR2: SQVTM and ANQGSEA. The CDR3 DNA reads TGCAGCGTTGTCGGCATCATGAACACTGAAGCTTTCTTT. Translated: CSVVGIMNTEAFF.

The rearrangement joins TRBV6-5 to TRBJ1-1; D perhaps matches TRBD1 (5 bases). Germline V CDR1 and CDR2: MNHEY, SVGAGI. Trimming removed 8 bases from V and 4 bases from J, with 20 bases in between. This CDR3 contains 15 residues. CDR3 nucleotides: TGTGCCAGCCTCTCCGGGCAGGGATACTTCACTGAAGCTTTCTTT. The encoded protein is CASLSGQGYFTEAFF.

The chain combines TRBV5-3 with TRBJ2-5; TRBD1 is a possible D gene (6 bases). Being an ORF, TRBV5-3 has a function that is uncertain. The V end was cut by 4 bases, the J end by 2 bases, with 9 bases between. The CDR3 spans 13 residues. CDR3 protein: CARSQDRQETQYF. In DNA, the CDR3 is TGTGCCAGAAGCCAGGACAGACAAGAGACCCAGTACTTC.

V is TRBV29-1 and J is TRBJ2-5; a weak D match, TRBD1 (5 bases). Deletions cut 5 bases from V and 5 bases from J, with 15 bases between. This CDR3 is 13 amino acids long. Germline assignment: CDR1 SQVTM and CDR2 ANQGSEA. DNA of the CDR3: TGCAGCGTTCCAACAGGTGGGGTCGAGACCCAGTACTTC. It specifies CSVPTGGVETQYF.

CDR3 bases: TGTGCCAGCAGCCAAGATCCAGCAACCTACAATGAGCAGTTCTTC. Protein product: CASSQDPATYNEQFF. This rearrangement joins TRBV3-1 (or the pseudogene TRBV3-2) to TRBJ2-1, with D unclear. The CDR3 length is 15 residues. The germline V gene encodes CDR1 LGHDT and CDR2 YNNKEL (reference sequence). Trimming took off 0 bases at V and 2 bases at J, with 8 bases between the two ends.

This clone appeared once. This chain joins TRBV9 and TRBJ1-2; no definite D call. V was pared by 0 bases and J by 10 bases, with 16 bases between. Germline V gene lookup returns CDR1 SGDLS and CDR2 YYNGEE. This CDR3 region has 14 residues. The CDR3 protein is CASSVEVGRADYTF. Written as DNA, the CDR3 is TGTGCCAGCAGCGTAGAAGTGGGGAGGGCGGACTACACCTTC.

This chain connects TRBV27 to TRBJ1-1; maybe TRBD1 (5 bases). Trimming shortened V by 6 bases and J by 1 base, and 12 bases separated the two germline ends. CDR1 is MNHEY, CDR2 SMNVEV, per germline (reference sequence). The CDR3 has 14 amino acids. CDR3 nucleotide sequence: TGTGCCAGCAGCCAGGGCTTGGCGAACACTGAAGCTTTCTTT. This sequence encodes CASSQGLANTEAFF.

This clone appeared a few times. CDR3 sequence (DNA): TGTGCCAGCAGCCGGGTCGTCTACGAGCAGTACTTC. This translates into CASSRVVYEQYF. The rearrangement uses TRBV16 and TRBJ2-7; D is ambiguous. With 4 bases removed from V and 3 bases from J, the gap between germline ends came to 7 bases. CDR1 is KGHSY and CDR2 is FQNENV in the germline V gene. The CDR3 is 12 amino acids.

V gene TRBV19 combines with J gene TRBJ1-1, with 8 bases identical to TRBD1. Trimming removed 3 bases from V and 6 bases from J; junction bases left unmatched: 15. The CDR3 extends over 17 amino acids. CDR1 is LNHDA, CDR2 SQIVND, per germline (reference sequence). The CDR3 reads CASSMELGRGLEAEAFF. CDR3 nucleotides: TGTGCCAGTAGTATGGAATTAGGCAGGGGGCTGGAGGCTGAAGCTTTCTTT.

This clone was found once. This CDR3 is CASSARANQTYEQYF. CDR3 bases: TGTGCCAGCAGCGCTAGGGCAAATCAAACCTACGAGCAGTACTTC. The V call is TRBV7-9, the J call TRBJ2-7; the D is unclear. Looked up from germline, CDR1 is SEHNR and CDR2 is FQNEAQ (reference sequence). This CDR3 is built from 15 residues. Trimming left V 5 bases short and J 2 bases short, with 16 bases between. Based on the CDR3 plus reference TRBV7-9 and TRBJ2-7, the full variable domain is DTGVSQNPRHKITKRGQNVTFRCDPISEHNRLYWYRQTLGQGPEFLTYFQNEAQLEKSRLLSDRFSAERPKGSFSTLEIQRTEQGDSAMYLCASSARANQTYEQYFGPGTRLTVT.

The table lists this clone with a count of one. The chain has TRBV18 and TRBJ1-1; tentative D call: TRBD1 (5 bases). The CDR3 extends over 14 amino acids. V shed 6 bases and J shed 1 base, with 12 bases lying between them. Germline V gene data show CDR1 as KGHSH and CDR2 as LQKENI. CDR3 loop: CASSLDKSNTEAFF. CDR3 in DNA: TGTGCCAGCTCGTTGGACAAATCGAACACTGAAGCTTTCTTT.

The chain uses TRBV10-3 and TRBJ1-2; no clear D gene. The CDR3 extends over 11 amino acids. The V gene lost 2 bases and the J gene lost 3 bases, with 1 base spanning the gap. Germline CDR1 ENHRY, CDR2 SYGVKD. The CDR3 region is CAISEHYGYTF. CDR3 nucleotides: TGTGCCATCAGTGAGCACTATGGCTACACCTTC.

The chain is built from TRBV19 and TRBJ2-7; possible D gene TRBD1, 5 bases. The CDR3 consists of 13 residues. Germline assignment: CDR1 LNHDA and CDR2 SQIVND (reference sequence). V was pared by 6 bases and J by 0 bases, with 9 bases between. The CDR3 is CASRDKSSYEQYF. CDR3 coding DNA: TGTGCCAGTAGGGACAAATCCTCCTACGAGCAGTACTTC.

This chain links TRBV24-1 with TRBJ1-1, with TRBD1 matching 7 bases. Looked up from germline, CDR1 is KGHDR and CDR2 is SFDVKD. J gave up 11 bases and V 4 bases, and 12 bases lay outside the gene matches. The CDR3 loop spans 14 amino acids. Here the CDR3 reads CATSERDREGGAFF. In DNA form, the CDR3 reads TGTGCCACCAGTGAACGAGACAGGGAGGGGGGTGCTTTCTTT.